The rows below give T cell receptor beta chains drawn from one sample of a study of identical twins. A single record per CDR3 protein comes from TCRdb applying MiXCR to the 5' RACE reads. The sample consists of around 280,000 distinct CDR3 sequences, about 8% of them appearing once. These records were also assigned to another study, of yellow fever vaccine responses in identical twins.

The sample was memory (CD45RO+) T cells sorted from blood. The receptor source for this set is a woman between 18 and 30 years old in good health. Each CDR3 is given with its conserved first and last residue. The order of the fields is clone size, D gene, V gene, J gene, CDR3 DNA, CDR3 protein. D genes are given only for firm matches. Clone sizes are given selectively: once, few, many, or a class where the clone is expanded.

few	NA	TRBV6-5	TRBJ1-4	TGTGCCAGCAGTTACTCGGGCGGTAATGAAAAACTGTTTTTT	CASSYSGGNEKLFF
few	NA	TRBV6-1	TRBJ2-4	TGTGCCAGCAGGGAGGCCAAAAACATTCAGTACTTC	CASREAKNIQYF
few	TRBD1	TRBV7-9	TRBJ2-5	TGTGCCAGCAGCCCCCGGACAGGGCTCGAGACCCAGTACTTC	CASSPRTGLETQYF
few	NA	TRBV5-1	TRBJ1-4	TGCGCCAGCAGCCCCACCTTTGGTGCTGGGGGTGAAAAACTGTTTTTT	CASSPTFGAGGEKLFF
NA	TRBD2	TRBV2	TRBJ2-3	TGTGCCAGCACCCCAAATACCCCGGGACTAGCAGATACGCAGTATTTT	CASTPNTPGLADTQYF
few	NA	TRBV2	TRBJ1-4	TGTGCCAGCAGGTCCTTGGGGGAGAAGCGCGGTGAAAAACTGTTTTTT	CASRSLGEKRGEKLFF
few	NA	TRBV27	TRBJ1-1	TGTGCCAGCAGTTCAACCTCGAGGAACACTGAAGCTTTCTTT	CASSSTSRNTEAFF
NA	NA	TRBV24-1	TRBJ1-1	TGTGCCACCAGTGATTCCCCGGAACAGGCCCTGAACACTGAAGCTTTCTTT	CATSDSPEQALNTEAFF
many	NA	TRBV7-9	TRBJ1-5	TGTGCCAGCAGTCGGGACGGATTCAATCAGCCCCAGCATTTT	CASSRDGFNQPQHF
NA	TRBD2	TRBV20-1	TRBJ2-1	TGCAGTGCTGGAGCTCCAAGCGGGAGTCGCAATGAGCAGTTCTTC	CSAGAPSGSRNEQFF
many	NA	TRBV3-1	TRBJ1-2	TGTGCCAGCAGCCACTTTGGGCAAGGGCCCTATGGCTACACCTTC	CASSHFGQGPYGYTF
NA	NA	TRBV3-1	TRBJ2-2	TGTGCCAGCAGCCCGGGGTGGAACACCGGGGAGCTGTTTTTT	CASSPGWNTGELFF
NA	NA	TRBV18	TRBJ2-2	TGTGCCAGCTCACCAGGGACGGGGAACACCGGGGGTCTGTTTTTT	CASSPGTGNTGGLFF
NA	NA	TRBV12-3/TRBV12-4	TRBJ2-3	TGTGCCAGCAAACTCGGGACTTACACAGATACGCAGTATTTT	CASKLGTYTDTQYF
NA	NA	TRBV2	TRBJ2-1	TGTGCCAGCAGCCCGGGGGTAGGGGGTACCAGGTTCTTC	CASSPGVGGTRFF
few	NA	TRBV3-1	TRBJ2-3	TGTGCCAGCAGCCCATTCCGGGCCGGCGATACGCAGTATTTT	CASSPFRAGDTQYF
many	TRBD2	TRBV5-1	TRBJ2-3	TGCGCCAGCGGACTAGCGGGAGGAACAGATACGCAGTATTTT	CASGLAGGTDTQYF
NA	NA	TRBV7-8	TRBJ1-3	TGTGCCAGCAGCCACAGACAGCCAAGTGGGACCTCTGGAAACACCATATATTTT	CASSHRQPSGTSGNTIYF
many	TRBD1	TRBV29-1	TRBJ2-4	TGCAGCGTTGTCCGATCTTACAGGGGGGAAAACATTCAGTACTTC	CSVVRSYRGENIQYF
few	NA	TRBV25-1	TRBJ1-5	TGTGCCAGCAGTTTTGGGGCCGGGGATCAGCCCCAGCATTTT	CASSFGAGDQPQHF
few	TRBD1	TRBV5-1	TRBJ2-7	TGCGCCAGCAGCTGGCGACAGGGGCTCGAGCAGTACTTC	CASSWRQGLEQYF
many	NA	TRBV10-1	TRBJ2-2	TGCGCCAGTACAGGGTCGAGCACCGGGGAGCTGTTTTTT	CASTGSSTGELFF
NA	NA	TRBV7-6	TRBJ2-6	TGTGCCAGCAGCTTAGACAGCCTCTCTGGGGCCAACGTCCTGACTTTC	CASSLDSLSGANVLTF
NA	NA	TRBV2	TRBJ1-1	NA	CASILENREAFF
few	NA	TRBV9	TRBJ2-3	TGTGCCAGCAGCATAAGACCCACAGATACGCAGTATTTT	CASSIRPTDTQYF
few	NA	TRBV3-1	TRBJ2-5	TGTGCCAGCAGCCAAGATTGGGCAGGGAGAGAGACCCAGTACTTC	CASSQDWAGRETQYF
NA	NA	TRBV20-1	TRBJ2-5	TGCAGTGCTAGCCGGACGGGGGGCTTCCAAGAGACCCAGTACTTC	CSASRTGGFQETQYF
many	TRBD2	TRBV20-1	TRBJ2-1	TGCAGTGCTAGAGATATCGCTAGCGGGGACTACAATGAGCAGTTCTTC	CSARDIASGDYNEQFF
many	TRBD2	TRBV7-8	TRBJ2-5	TGTGCCAGCAGCCCCTTTCTAGCGGGGATGGATGAGACCCAGTACTTC	CASSPFLAGMDETQYF
NA	TRBD1	TRBV11-2	TRBJ2-7	TGTGCCAGCAGCTGGACAGGGGGGAATAACGAGCAGTACTTC	CASSWTGGNNEQYF
few	TRBD1	TRBV12-3/TRBV12-4	TRBJ2-7	TGTGCCAGCAGTTCGGCCGGGACAGCCGCCTACGAGCAGTACTTC	CASSSAGTAAYEQYF
NA	NA	TRBV20-1	TRBJ1-2	TGCAGTGCTAGGAGGCAGGGGCCCTATGGCTACACCTTC	CSARRQGPYGYTF
once	TRBD1	TRBV29-1	TRBJ2-2	TGCAGCGTTGAAGCGGACAGGGCGTCGGACACCGGGGAGCTGTTTTTT	CSVEADRASDTGELFF
many	NA	TRBV6-2/TRBV6-3	TRBJ1-2	TGTGCCAGCAGTTCGGACAGCTATGGCTACACCTTC	CASSSDSYGYTF
NA	NA	TRBV2	TRBJ2-5	TGTGCCAGCAGTTTGAAAGACTCTTGCTTC	CASSLKDSCF
many	NA	TRBV2	TRBJ2-1	TGTGCCAGCAGTGGTTCGTCAGCAACCTACAATGAGCAGTTCTTC	CASSGSSATYNEQFF
NA	NA	TRBV2	TRBJ2-3	TGTGCCAGCAGGAGAGAGGGGGGTTTGAACACAGATACGCAGTATTTT	CASRREGGLNTDTQYF
NA	TRBD2	TRBV5-4	TRBJ2-3	TGTGCCAGCAGCTTGGAGGTACTAGCGGGAGGGCCTACAGATACGCAGTATTTT	CASSLEVLAGGPTDTQYF
few	TRBD2	TRBV3-1	TRBJ2-1	TGTGCCAGCGGCCCATACCCCACGAGCGGGGGGGTGGAGCAGTTCTTC	CASGPYPTSGGVEQFF
few	TRBD2	TRBV6-2/TRBV6-3	TRBJ2-5	TGTGCCAGCAGCCCCGGGACTAGCTCCTTCCAAGAGACCCAGTACTTC	CASSPGTSSFQETQYF
few	TRBD2	TRBV6-2/TRBV6-3	TRBJ2-2	TGTGCCAGCAGAAAGGGACTAGCGAGAGCCGGGGAGCTGTTTTTT	CASRKGLARAGELFF
many	TRBD1	TRBV15	TRBJ2-3	TGTGCCACCAGCAGAGATCGGCAGGGGGCAGATACGCAGTATTTT	CATSRDRQGADTQYF
NA	NA	TRBV18	TRBJ2-3	TGTGCCAGCTCACCTTCCCAGCGGCGGGGTGGAGATACGCAGTATTTT	CASSPSQRRGGDTQYF
few	NA	TRBV6-5	TRBJ2-7	TGTGCCAGCAGTTACGCGGACACCCGGACCCATTACGAGCAGTACTTC	CASSYADTRTHYEQYF
NA	NA	TRBV7-9	TRBJ2-5	TGTGCCAGCAGCTTACGGGCAGCGCAAGAGACCCAGTACTTC	CASSLRAAQETQYF
few	NA	TRBV29-1	TRBJ1-2	TGCAGCGTTGAAGGAGACTGGGGGCAGAACTATGGCTACACCTTC	CSVEGDWGQNYGYTF
many	TRBD1	TRBV10-3	TRBJ1-6	TGTGCCATCAGGATGGACAGGCTGGGGCCCCTCCACTTT	CAIRMDRLGPLHF
many	TRBD2	TRBV4-2	TRBJ2-1	TGTGCCAGCAGCCAAGATCCGATTGCTACTAGCGGGAGGGCCGGGAATGAGCAGTTCTTC	CASSQDPIATSGRAGNEQFF
NA	TRBD1	TRBV20-1	TRBJ1-6	TGCAGTGCGCACCCCGGGACAGAGAATTCACCCCTCCACTTT	CSAHPGTENSPLHF
once	NA	TRBV3-1	TRBJ2-1	TGTGCCAGCAGCCCCCCGACCGGAGTATACAATGAGCAGTTCTTC	CASSPPTGVYNEQFF
many	NA	TRBV10-3	TRBJ2-1	TGTGCCATCAGTGTAGCCTTCAAAACCCCCTACAATGAGCAGTTCTTC	CAISVAFKTPYNEQFF
many	TRBD2	TRBV7-7	TRBJ2-1	TGTGCCAGCAGCTCGAGACGGCGGGAGTTGATCTATGAGCAGTTCTTC	CASSSRRRELIYEQFF
few	NA	TRBV15	TRBJ2-1	TGTGCCACCAGCAGAGATCCGCCGGGAGCATCCTACAATGAGCAGTTCTTC	CATSRDPPGASYNEQFF
NA	NA	TRBV20-1	TRBJ1-4	TGCAGTGCCGAAGGCCCTGGTAATGAAAAACTGTTTTTT	CSAEGPGNEKLFF
once	NA	TRBV3-1	TRBJ1-6	TGTGCCAGCAGAAACAGGGAGAGTAGGTCACCCCTCCACTTT	CASRNRESRSPLHF
few	TRBD1	TRBV3-1	TRBJ2-3	TGTGCCAGCAGCCAAGCAAGACAGGGGGCGAGCACAGATACGCAGTATTTT	CASSQARQGASTDTQYF
many	NA	TRBV5-5	TRBJ2-1	TGTGCCAGCAGCATTGAAAGGTCGGTCTACAGCAATGAGCAGTTCTTC	CASSIERSVYSNEQFF
many	NA	TRBV29-1	TRBJ2-1	TGCAGCGTCCGTCCGGGGGGCAATAATGAGCAGTTCTTC	CSVRPGGNNEQFF
many	NA	TRBV3-1	TRBJ2-5	TGTGCCAGCAGACAGAGCCAAGAGACCCAGTACTTC	CASRQSQETQYF